The present TCR beta chain was sequenced within a study of T cell responses to AZD1222 COVID-19 vaccine (dated by TCRdb to the early 2020s). About the investigation overall: TCR sequencing was performed for roughly 250 trial participants, of whom some 200 were given two doses of AZD1222 and around 25 were given two doses of MenACWY control vaccine. Trial participants were enrolled into age subgroups of 18-55, 56-69 and 70-plus years, which contained about 150, 27 and 61 TCR-sequenced participants, respectively.

Worth noting for this clone: It has no known antigen specificity. Base quality data are lacking; no much larger clone is found one base away.

The time point label, read with the paper, signifies: about 28 days (+/-7) after the second vaccine dose. This sample's treatment or condition label indicates: meningococcal conjugate vaccine given as trial control. Samples from vaccinated people were obtained from the UK trials COV001 and COV002, which included a single-blind randomized controlled phase 2/3 trial of AZD1222 (ChAdOx1 nCoV-19) in healthy adults. Trial participant PBMC samples were collected at day 0 and day 28 after the second dose for TCRbeta chain sequencing. The paper's findings and limits, for the study overall: Most participants were white British and females outnumbered males, and the authors suggested that clonal diversity may have been underestimated. Conclusions about previously exposed vaccinees were limited because only six AZD1222 recipients were SARS-CoV-2 seropositive at baseline. Spike-specific TCR breadth and depth rose significantly after two AZD1222 doses compared with day 0 and with MenACWY recipients. Reportedly, close to half of the unique spike-specific TCRs recognized epitopes lying outside the regions that are mutated in the B.1.351 and B.1.1.7 variants. The vaccine-associated CD4 TCRs covered the entire spike protein, and the dominant responses fell in regions 160-218 and 743-854. Because no day 14 peak-response samples were available, the repertoires could be characterized only after the peak T cell response. In the small 56-69-year group, the increase in depth fell short of significance, most likely because of low power.

The CDR3 spans 15 residues, from the cysteine through the phenylalanine. Only the CDR3 DNA is retained, 45 bases long and in frame from the first base. Via the germline V gene, CDR1 is SGDLS and CDR2 YYNGEE. V and J lose 1 base and 0 bases, and a span of 8 bases separates them. The CDR3 regions of human TCRbeta chains were analyzed by immunosequencing. From the authors' description of their analysis: TCRs in the repertoires were matched against a reference library of SARS-CoV-2-specific TCRs that had been generated with the MIRA antigen-specificity platform. Breadth was defined as the fraction of unique TCRs that were SARS-CoV-2-associated. Depth was defined as the fraction of total T cells that were SARS-CoV-2-associated. Using the MIRA data, each spike-specific TCR was mapped to the spike region that the TCR reacts to and placed in a CD4 or CD8 class. Log10-transformed breadth and depth values were compared by one-way ANOVA with Sidak's multiple comparisons tests. TCRdb obtained this table from immuneACCESS and retained in-frame rearrangements with V and J assigned. These tables miss some clones; where compared with another copy, unresolved V genes account for less than half of the shortfall, and the remainder is unexplained. V and J calls and clone size are copied from that table; D and trimming were computed from the DNA. This sample has fewer than 80,000 clones in its table, and around 88% of those were observed once. The ten largest clones add up to over 8% of the sample.

The receptor was isolated from an adult who received the MenACWY meningococcal vaccine as a control. The chain is assembled from TRBV9 and TRBJ1-3; the D gene is unclear. The sample here was peripheral blood, taken 28 days after the second dose of the MenACWY control vaccine. For the CDR3, the sequence is CASSVSPLSGNTIYF. The nucleotides are TGTGCCAGCAGCGTAAGCCCGCTCTCTGGAAACACCATATATTTT.